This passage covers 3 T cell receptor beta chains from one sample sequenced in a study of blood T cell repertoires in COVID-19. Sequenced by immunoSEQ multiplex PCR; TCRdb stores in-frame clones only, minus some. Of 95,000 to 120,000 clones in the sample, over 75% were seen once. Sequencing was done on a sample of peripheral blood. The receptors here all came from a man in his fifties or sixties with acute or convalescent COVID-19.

The CDR3 sequence: CASSLVGNQPQHF. The CDR3 DNA follows: TGTGCCAGCAGCTTAGTAGGCAATCAGCCCCAGCATTTT. The chain uses TRBV7-2 and TRBJ1-5; D remains unclear. Trimming pared 1 base from V and 2 bases from J, leaving 3 bases between. The CDR3 length is 13 residues. CDR1 is SGHTA, CDR2 FQGNSA, per germline.

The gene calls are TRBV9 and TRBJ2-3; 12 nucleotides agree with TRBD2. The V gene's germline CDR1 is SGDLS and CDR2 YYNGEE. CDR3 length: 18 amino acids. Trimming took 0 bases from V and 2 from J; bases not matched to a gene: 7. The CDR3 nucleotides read TGTGCCAGCAGCGTAGCCGGACTAGCGGGGTTCGACACAGATACGCAGTATTTT. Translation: CASSVAGLAGFDTDTQYF.

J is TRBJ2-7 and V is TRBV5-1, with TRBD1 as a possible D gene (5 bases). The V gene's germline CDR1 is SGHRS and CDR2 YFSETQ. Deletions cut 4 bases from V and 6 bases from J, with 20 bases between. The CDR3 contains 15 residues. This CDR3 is CASSADLDRSPEQYF. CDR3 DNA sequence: TGCGCCAGCAGCGCGGACCTTGACAGATCACCCGAGCAGTACTTC.